This entry concerns a single T cell receptor beta chain. This clonotype was recorded a few times. Its antigen is still unknown. No base quality information exists; no much larger clone differs at one position. This sample was sequenced with an Illumina NovaSeq 6000. Using 5'RACE with constant-segment primers, TCRalpha and TCRbeta cDNA libraries were constructed, with sample barcodes and unique molecular identifiers added in the process. RNA was extracted from every sample with Trizol reagent. Amplification of the libraries took two PCR steps, and the second step added a second sample barcode plus Illumina TruSeq adapters. Sequencing of the libraries was done on an Illumina NovaSeq, producing 2 x 150 bp paired-end reads. The study's processing was this. Reads were demultiplexed and collapsed into UMI-guided consensus sequences with migec v1.2.7. Using mixcr v2.1.11, UMI consensuses were aligned to TRA and TRB V and J templates and then assembled into clonotypes. Expanded or contracted clonotypes were those called significant by both edgeR and NoisET, with noise models trained on biological replicates. edgeR calls used a false discovery rate-adjusted p below 0.01 and a log2 fold-change threshold of 1. As an exploratory analysis of dynamics, PCA with hierarchical clustering was applied to max-normalized trajectories of the 1000 most abundant clonotypes. Each responding clone was given a CD4 or CD8 phenotype based on the CD4+ and CD8+ repertoires, which had been sequenced separately. TCRdb trimmed public reads at Q25 via fastp, called clones via MiXCR and kept in-frame beta chains. For every CDR3 protein sequence, its rows merge into one entry that carries the most common genes and DNA. None of the V and J calls come from the authors' own analysis; TCRdb made them. The sample table contains approximately 340,000 distinct CDR3 sequences; only one count was recorded for about an eighth of them. The ten largest make up about 21% of the sample.

These data come from a study of T-cell memory formation after mild COVID-19 (dated by TCRdb to the early 2020s). In terms of the full investigation: TCR sequence clusters from the two donors were largely donor specific. T-cell clones expanding and contracting after mild COVID-19 in a couple of donors were tracked by longitudinal TCRalpha and TCRbeta repertoire sequencing. The cohort was made up of two young adult volunteers, one female and one male, who were previously healthy. Broad study findings and their caveats: Contracting CD4+ clones were found mainly in CM and EM memory subsets, while CD8+ clones were enriched in EMRA. SARS-CoV-2 specificity of the second-wave clones peaking on day 37 was not confirmed. Only two mild cases were covered in the study, and larger cohorts including severe cases with pre-infection samples were considered necessary. Some responding clones were detected in pre-infection memory, which suggested that pre-existing cross-reactive memory T cells had joined the SARS-CoV-2 response. Clones contracting from day 15 to 85 had balanced CD4/CD8 phenotypes, while a second wave expanding from day 15 to 37 was biased towards CD4+.

PBMCs were isolated by Ficoll-Paque density gradient centrifugation. Sequencing was done on a sample of PBMCs or a T cell subset sorted from them (not recorded which). The sequence derives from a man younger than 35 who had mild COVID-19 (a few samples of this study predate the infection). The sample titles of this study are shuffled in the database, so cell type and time point are left out; the donor was told from shared clones.

Read as DNA, the sequence is TGCGCCAGCAGCTTGGCCGTCCACGAAGACACAGATACGCAGTATTTT. It codes for CASSLAVHEDTDTQYF. Recombination joined TRBV5-1 with TRBJ2-3, with the D gene not confidently named. The germline V gene gives CDR1 as SGHRS and CDR2 as YFSETQ. The V end loses 0 bases and the J end loses 2 bases, and a stretch of 13 bases separates them. The CDR3 goes from the cysteine to the phenylalanine over 16 residues. CDR3 DNA is the only sequence kept; it has 48 bases, read in frame from the first base.